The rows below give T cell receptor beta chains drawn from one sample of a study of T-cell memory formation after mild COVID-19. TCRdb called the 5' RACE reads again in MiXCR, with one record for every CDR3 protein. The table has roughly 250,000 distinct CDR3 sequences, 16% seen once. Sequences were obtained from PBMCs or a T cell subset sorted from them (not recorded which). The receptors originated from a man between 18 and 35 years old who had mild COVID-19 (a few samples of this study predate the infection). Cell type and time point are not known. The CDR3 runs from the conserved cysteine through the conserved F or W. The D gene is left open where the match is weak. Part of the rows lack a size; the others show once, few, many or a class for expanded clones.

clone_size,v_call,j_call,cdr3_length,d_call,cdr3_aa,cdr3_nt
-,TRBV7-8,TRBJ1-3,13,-,CASSLRVGNTIYF,TGTGCCAGCAGCTTAAGAGTCGGAAACACCATATATTTT
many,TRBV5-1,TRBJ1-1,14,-,CASSLRAANTEAFF,TGCGCCAGCAGCTTGAGGGCGGCGAACACTGAAGCTTTCTTT
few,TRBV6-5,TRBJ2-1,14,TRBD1,CATTTGGFYNEQFF,TGTGCCACCACGACAGGGGGTTTCTACAATGAGCAGTTCTTC
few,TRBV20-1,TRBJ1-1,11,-,CSARESDEAFF,TGCAGTGCTAGAGAATCGGATGAAGCTTTCTTT
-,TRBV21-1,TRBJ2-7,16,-,CASSKGEMTNPYEQYF,TGTGCCAGCAGCAAAGGAGAAATGACGAACCCCTACGAGCAGTACTTC
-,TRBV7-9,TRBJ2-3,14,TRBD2,CASSWEGLTDTQYF,TGTGCCAGCAGCTGGGAGGGCCTCACAGATACGCAGTATTTT
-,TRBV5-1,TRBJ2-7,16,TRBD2,CASSLSFPGLAGEQYF,TGCGCCAGCAGCTTGTCGTTCCCGGGACTAGCTGGCGAGCAGTACTTC
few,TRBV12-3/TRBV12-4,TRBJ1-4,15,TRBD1,CASSGQAKGREKLFF,TGTGCCAGCAGTGGACAGGCGAAGGGTCGCGAAAAACTGTTTTTT
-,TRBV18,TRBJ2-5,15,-,CASSPPWTRQETQYF,TGTGCCAGCTCACCTCCTTGGACTCGACAAGAGACCCAGTACTTC
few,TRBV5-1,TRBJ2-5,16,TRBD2,CASSWGLAATQETQYF,TGCGCCAGCAGCTGGGGACTAGCGGCGACACAAGAGACCCAGTACTTC
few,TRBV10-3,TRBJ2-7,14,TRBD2,CAIRGRLALGEQYF,TGTGCCATCCGTGGGCGACTAGCTCTGGGCGAGCAGTACTTC
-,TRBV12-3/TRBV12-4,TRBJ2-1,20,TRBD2,CASSLRWWSGGKLPYNEQFF,TGTGCCAGCAGTTTAAGGTGGTGGAGCGGGGGGAAACTCCCCTACAATGAGCAGTTCTTC
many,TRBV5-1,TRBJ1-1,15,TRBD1,CASSPGQGMNTEAFF,TGCGCCAGCAGCCCGGGACAGGGCATGAACACTGAAGCTTTCTTT
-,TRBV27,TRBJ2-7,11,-,CASTNSYEQYF,TGTGCCAGCACCAACTCCTACGAGCAGTACTTC
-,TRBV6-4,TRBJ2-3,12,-,CASSDRGNTQYF,TGTGCCAGCAGTGACCGGGGGAATACGCAGTATTTT
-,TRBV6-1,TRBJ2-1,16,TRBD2,CASRGWTSGAAVEQFF,TGTGCCAGCAGGGGGTGGACTAGCGGGGCGGCGGTTGAGCAGTTCTTC
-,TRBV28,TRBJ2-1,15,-,CASGVRGSRYNEQFF,TGTGCCAGCGGCGTCAGGGGATCTAGGTACAATGAGCAGTTCTTC
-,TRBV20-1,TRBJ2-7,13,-,CSAREHYSYEQYF,TGCAGTGCTAGAGAACACTACTCCTACGAGCAGTACTTC
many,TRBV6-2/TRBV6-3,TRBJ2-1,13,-,CASRLQLLNEQFF,TGTGCCAGCAGACTCCAGCTACTCAATGAGCAGTTCTTC
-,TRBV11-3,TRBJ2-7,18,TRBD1,CASSPPGQGASRSYEQYF,TGTGCCAGCAGCCCTCCGGGACAGGGGGCTTCCCGCTCCTACGAGCAGTACTTC
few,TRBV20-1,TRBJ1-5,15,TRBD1,CSAMTGPYSNQPQHF,TGCAGTGCCATGACAGGGCCCTATAGCAATCAGCCCCAGCATTTT
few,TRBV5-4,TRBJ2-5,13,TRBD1,CASSLEGAKTQYF,TGTGCCAGCAGCTTGGAGGGGGCCAAGACCCAGTACTTC
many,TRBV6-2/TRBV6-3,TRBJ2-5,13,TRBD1,CASSYRGGETQYF,TGTGCCAGCAGCTACAGGGGCGGAGAGACCCAGTACTTC
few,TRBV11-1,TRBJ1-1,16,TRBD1,CASSLSAYNRGLPAFF,TGTGCCAGCAGCTTATCGGCCTATAACAGGGGGCTTCCGGCTTTCTTT